The 28 T cell receptor beta chains reported below all come from one sample, sequenced in a study of CD8+CD57+ T cells in acquired aplastic anemia. Genomic DNA templated the TCR beta VDJ and CDR3 profiling. Via MiXCR, TCRdb re-called the reads, giving one row per CDR3 protein. The sample holds a few hundred thousand distinct CDR3 sequences, 34% seen once. Sequenced sample: sorted CD4+, CD8+, or CD8+CD57+ T cells (not recorded which) from PBMCs. The origin of the receptors is a human donor in good health, serving as a control.

This clonotype was counted a few times. The CDR3 sequence is CASSQVYQTNEKLFF. CDR3 in DNA: TGCGCCAGCAGCCAAGTGTACCAAACTAATGAAAAACTGTTTTTT. The chain combines TRBV4-1 with TRBJ1-4; D is ambiguous. V was clipped by 1 base and J by 1 base, with 7 bases between them. The CDR3 has 15 amino acids. Germline V gene lookup returns CDR1 MGHRA and CDR2 YSYEKL.

The chain joins TRBV15 to TRBJ1-2; 10 bases are shared with TRBD1. V shed 1 base, J shed 8 bases, and the junction held 4 bases outside the gene matches. The CDR3 is 14 residues long. Per the germline V gene, CDR1 is LNHNV and CDR2 is YYDKDF (reference sequence). The CDR3 sequence is CATSRAGTGEGYTF. For the CDR3, the DNA is TGTGCCACCAGCAGAGCCGGGACAGGGGAAGGCTACACCTTC.

The table lists this clonotype with many counts. The DNA of the CDR3 is TGTGCCAGCAGCTGGGGCTACGGGACGTTGACCTACGAGCAGTACTTC. Its translation is CASSWGYGTLTYEQYF. J is TRBJ2-7 and V is TRBV5-5; either TRBD1 or TRBD2 may fit D (5 bases each). Germline values: CDR1 SGHKS, CDR2 YYEKEE (reference sequence). The germline V and J ends were trimmed by 3 bases and 2 bases, with 18 bases remaining between them. The CDR3 has 16 residues.

This clonotype appeared many times. V and J are TRBV7-8 and TRBJ2-1; D is ambiguous. CDR1 is SGHVS, CDR2 FQNEAQ, per germline. V lost 5 bases to trimming and J lost 4 bases, with 9 bases between them. The CDR3 totals 13 residues. The CDR3 loop is CASSERSYNEQFF. The DNA of the CDR3 is TGTGCCAGCAGCGAACGCAGTTACAATGAGCAGTTCTTC.

For this clonotype: Sequence at one end of the junction differs from germline and may be a read error. The rearrangement joins TRBV24-1 to TRBJ2-1; TRBD2 agrees at 10 bases. There are 17 residues in the CDR3. Germline CDR1 reads KGHDR; CDR2 reads SFDVKD. The CDR3 region has the DNA TGTGCCAGCAGTCGACAGACTAGCGGGTACTCCTACAATGAGCAGTTCTTC. Its translation: CASSRQTSGYSYNEQFF.

This chain links TRBV9 with TRBJ1-6; TRBD1 is a possible D gene (5 bases). CDR1 and CDR2 (germline): SGDLS, YYNGEE. V was pared by 3 bases and J by 4 bases, with 14 bases between. The CDR3 is made up of 16 amino acids. The CDR3 sequence: CASSGGPADYNSPLHF. The CDR3 nucleotides read TGTGCCAGCAGCGGGGGACCGGCGGATTATAATTCACCCCTCCACTTT.

The chain joins TRBV19 to TRBJ1-2; D is undetermined. V gave up 3 bases and J gave up 4 bases, with 9 bases separating them. Germline CDR1 LNHDA, CDR2 SQIVND (reference sequence). The CDR3 loop spans 13 amino acids. CDR3 DNA sequence: TGTGCCAGTAGTATCAGCATTCGCTATGGCTACACCTTC. Encoded protein: CASSISIRYGYTF.

Of note for this clonotype: A much larger clone lies a single base off, so this may be a read error. The conserved phenylalanine or tryptophan normally closing the CDR3 is absent here, so this likely arose from a read error. This chain links TRBV2 with TRBJ1-2; no firm D call. This CDR3 has 13 amino acids. The ends were cut back, 3 bases at V and 4 bases at J, with 9 bases in the middle. The germline gives CDR1 SNHLY, CDR2 FYNNEI. CDR3 DNA: TGTGCCAGCAGTGACCGGCGGGCCTATGGCTACACCATC. Its protein is CASSDRRAYGYTI.

This clonotype was observed at least ten times. The chain carries TRBV7-9 and TRBJ1-2; 11 nucleotides align to TRBD1. V lost 5 bases and J lost 10; bases outside the gene matches: 9. The CDR3 consists of 14 residues. Germline CDR1 reads SEHNR; CDR2 reads FQNEAQ (reference sequence). CDR3 nucleotide sequence: TGTGCCAGCAGCCCCAAGGACAGGGGGCTCCTCTACACCTTC. It encodes CASSPKDRGLLYTF.

This clonotype appeared many times. The chain carries TRBV6-2 or TRBV6-3 and TRBJ1-6, with D unresolved. The V end was cut by 2 bases, the J end by 8 bases, with 19 bases between. There are 17 residues in the CDR3. The germline V gene has CDR1 MNHEY and CDR2 SVGEGT. CDR3 region: CASSYTFETGFDSPLHF. CDR3 DNA: TGTGCCAGCAGTTACACCTTCGAGACGGGCTTCGATTCACCCCTCCACTTT.

This chain uses TRBV29-1 with TRBJ1-5; TRBD1 matches at 9 bases. This CDR3 contains 12 residues. V lost 5 bases, J lost 5 bases, and 1 base stayed unmatched. Germline CDR1 reads SQVTM; CDR2 reads ANQGSEA. CDR3 in amino acids: CSVRQGDQPQHF. CDR3 DNA: TGCAGCGTTCGACAGGGGGATCAGCCCCAGCATTTT.

On this clonotype itself: Being one base from a much bigger clone, this may be a read error. This chain connects TRBV6-4 to TRBJ2-1; no firm D call. V lost 6 bases to trimming and J lost 9 bases, with 15 bases between them. From germline, CDR1 is MRHNA and CDR2 SNTAGT. The CDR3 is 13 amino acids. DNA of the CDR3: TGTGCCAGCAGCCGATCGTGGTCAAGTGAGCAGTTCTTC. It translates to CASSRSWSSEQFF.

Notes on this clonotype: This may be a read error: a much more frequent sequence differs by one nucleotide. The chain recombines TRBV20-1 with TRBJ1-5; D is perhaps TRBD1 (6 bases). Germline loops: CDR1 DFQATT, CDR2 SNEGSKA (reference sequence). CDR3 length: 15 amino acids. The CDR3 DNA is TGCAGTGCTAGAGATACGCAGGGGAGCAATCAGTCCCAGCATTTT. This gives the protein CSARDTQGSNQSQHF.

This clonotype was counted ten times or more. The chain employs TRBV24-1 and TRBJ2-5; 8 bases fit TRBD2. CDR1 and CDR2 from the germline V gene are KGHDR and SFDVKD. This CDR3 is built from 16 residues. V was clipped by 4 bases and J by 5 bases; unmatched bases: 11. The DNA for the CDR3 is TGTGCCACCAGTGAGTTTCGGGGGGGCTCCGCTGAGACCCAGTACTTC. As protein: CATSEFRGGSAETQYF.

This clonotype was observed many times. The rearrangement joins TRBV9 to TRBJ1-6; 9 bases match TRBD1. The V and J ends lost 3 bases and 3 bases, in that order; junction bases with no gene match: 4. This CDR3 has 16 amino acids. The germline V gene encodes CDR1 SGDLS and CDR2 YYNGEE. CDR3 amino acids: CASSGTGDLYNSPLHF. The CDR3 DNA reads TGTGCCAGCAGCGGGACAGGGGATCTCTATAATTCACCCCTCCACTTT.

A remark on this clonotype: This may arise from a read error, as a much more abundant clone is one base away. The gene calls are TRBV11-1 and TRBJ1-1; D remains ambiguous. Germline CDR1 is SGHAT and CDR2 is FQDESV (reference sequence). The CDR3 runs 18 residues. The CDR3, as DNA: TGTGCCAGCAGCTCCACCGGGCCAGGCCAGAGGAAAAACACTGAAGCTCTCTTT. Translated, it gives CASSSTGPGQRKNTEALF.

At least ten counts were recorded for this clonotype. The rearrangement links TRBV29-1 to TRBJ2-3; tentatively, D is TRBD1 or TRBD2 (5 bases each). V dropped 7 bases and J dropped 5 bases, with 16 bases sitting between them. This CDR3 contains 13 residues. The germline CDR1 and CDR2 sequences are SQVTM and ANQGSEA. The CDR3 sequence: CSETSPGRDTQYF. CDR3 in DNA: TGCAGCGAGACAAGTCCGGGGCGAGATACGCAGTATTTT.

This clonotype was counted many times. V gene TRBV24-1 combines with J gene TRBJ2-3; a weak D match, TRBD1 (6 bases). Per the germline V gene, CDR1 is KGHDR and CDR2 is SFDVKD. This CDR3 has 15 residues. The V and J ends lost 9 bases and 0 bases respectively, with 15 bases between them. The CDR3 DNA follows: TGTGCCACCCAAAAAAGCACAGGGAGCACAGATACGCAGTATTTT. As protein: CATQKSTGSTDTQYF.

The chain has TRBV28 and TRBJ1-2; D is possibly TRBD1 (5 bases). V was clipped by 3 bases and J by 2 bases, with 10 bases between them. Germline-derived CDR1 and CDR2 are MDHEN and SYDVKM. CDR3 length: 14 residues. DNA of the CDR3: TGTGCCAGCAGTTTTGGGGGGAACAACTATGGCTACACCTTC. Its protein product is CASSFGGNNYGYTF.

This clonotype was counted ten times or more. The V and J genes are TRBV12-3 or TRBV12-4 and TRBJ2-1; tentative D call: TRBD2 (5 bases). Trimming removed 6 bases from V and 7 bases from J, with 16 bases in between. This CDR3 is built from 14 residues. In nucleotides, the CDR3 is TGTGCCAGCAGCTTCAGCGGCGAGGTGAATGAGCAGTTCTTC. It is translated as CASSFSGEVNEQFF.

This clonotype was observed many times. The CDR3 DNA sequence: TGCAGTGCTAGAGCTAGGAAGCAAGAGACCCAGTACTTC. Translating gives CSARARKQETQYF. The V and J genes are TRBV20-1 and TRBJ2-5; no clear D. This CDR3 has 13 residues. Trimming cost V 1 base and J 2 bases, with 8 bases left between them. The germline gives CDR1 DFQATT, CDR2 SNEGSKA (reference sequence).

The chain employs TRBV24-1 and TRBJ1-6; possible D gene TRBD1, 6 bases. V lost 4 bases and J 5 bases, leaving 11 bases between the germline ends. From germline, CDR1 is KGHDR and CDR2 SFDVKD. The CDR3 loop spans 15 amino acids. The CDR3 here is CATSEAGAHNSPLHF. The CDR3 bases are TGTGCCACCAGTGAAGCAGGGGCGCATAATTCACCCCTCCACTTT.

This clonotype was seen a few times. The V gene is TRBV15, the J gene TRBJ2-7; 7 bases line up with TRBD2. This CDR3 comprises 12 residues. Germline V gene lookup returns CDR1 LNHNV and CDR2 YYDKDF (reference sequence). V shed 5 bases and J 4 bases; nucleotides not matched to a gene: 2. The DNA for the CDR3 is TGTGCCACCAGCGGGAGGGCTTACGAGCAGTACTTC. It encodes CATSGRAYEQYF. The whole variable domain, filled in from reference TRBV15 and TRBJ2-7, reads DAMVIQNPRYQVTQFGKPVTLSCSQTLNHNVMYWYQQKSSQAPKLLFHYYDKDFNNEADTPDNFQSRRPNTSFCFLDIRSPGLGDTAMYLCATSGRAYEQYFGPGTRLTVT.

A word on this clonotype: Relative to the germline gene, one junction end is altered; a read error may explain this. The chain has TRBV3-1 and TRBJ2-7, with no clear D. Germline V gene sequence: CDR1 LGHDT, CDR2 YNNKEL (reference sequence). The CDR3 is made up of 15 amino acids. CDR3 protein: CARSQVYGPSYEQYF. Written as DNA, the CDR3 is TGTGCCCGCAGCCAAGTTTACGGCCCCAGCTACGAGCAGTACTTC.

This chain links TRBV3-1 with TRBJ2-7; D ambiguous. The V end was cut by 0 bases, the J end by 5 bases, with 14 bases between. The CDR3 sequence is 15 residues long. Germline V gene data show CDR1 as LGHDT and CDR2 as YNNKEL (reference sequence). The CDR3: CASSQEYLGRHEQYF. The CDR3 DNA reads TGTGCCAGCAGCCAAGAATATCTGGGTCGCCACGAGCAGTACTTC.

The rearrangement links TRBV7-8 to TRBJ2-7; no clear D. This CDR3 region has 12 residues. With 1 base removed from V and 8 bases from J, the gap between germline ends came to 9 bases. Germline CDR1 SGHVS, CDR2 FQNEAQ. The CDR3 spells CASSLDRYKQYF. CDR3 coding DNA: TGTGCCAGCAGCTTAGACCGGTACAAGCAGTACTTC.

This clonotype was detected only a few times. The chain joins TRBV7-9 to TRBJ2-1; the match to TRBD2 covers 14 bases. V lost 1 base to trimming and J lost 4 bases; unmatched junction nucleotides: 6. CDR1 and CDR2 from the germline V gene are SEHNR and FQNEAQ (reference sequence). The CDR3 covers 18 residues. For the CDR3, the DNA is TGTGCCAGCAGCTTAGGACTAGCGGGAGGGGTAGGATACAATGAGCAGTTCTTC. Its protein product is CASSLGLAGGVGYNEQFF.

This clonotype was recorded many times. The chain couples TRBV10-3 to TRBJ2-2; D gene ambiguous. V was shortened by 0 bases and J by 2 bases, with 4 bases between the two germline ends. CDR1 and CDR2 from the germline V gene are ENHRY and SYGVKD. The CDR3 is 14 amino acids. CDR3 DNA: TGTGCCATCAGTGAGTCCGCCAACACCGGGGAGCTGTTTTTT. Its protein is CAISESANTGELFF.